Listed below are T cell receptor beta chains from one sample, sequenced in a study of cytomegalovirus exposure and HLA in healthy donors. The protocol was immunoSEQ multiplex PCR, while the TCRdb copy is restricted to in-frame clones and leaves out a portion. The sample has roughly 140,000 clones, almost 85% seen once; the top ten hold about 5%. Sequenced input: PBMCs. These receptors originate from a young man in good health and CMV-seropositive. CDR3s include the opening cysteine and the closing phenylalanine or tryptophan. D genes are given only for firm matches. The size entry is marked missing in some rows and otherwise reads once, few, many or a size class.

v_call	clone_size	j_call	d_call	cdr3_aa	cdr3_nt
TRBV11-2	NA	TRBJ1-2	NA	CASSSPQGGDYGYTF	TGTGCCAGCAGCTCCCCCCAGGGCGGGGACTATGGCTACACCTTC
TRBV7-2	once	TRBJ2-5	NA	CASSLWGGEETQYF	TGTGCCAGCAGCTTATGGGGGGGCGAGGAGACCCAGTACTTC
TRBV28	NA	TRBJ2-1	NA	CASSLSSGEQFF	TGTGCCAGCAGTTTATCCTCCGGTGAGCAGTTCTTC
TRBV10-2	few	TRBJ2-7	NA	CASSVHRGEQYF	TGCGCCAGCAGTGTCCATCGGGGCGAGCAGTACTTC
TRBV5-1	NA	TRBJ1-1	NA	CASSLLTGNTEAFF	TGCGCCAGCAGCTTGTTGACAGGGAACACTGAAGCTTTCTTT
TRBV6-5	few	TRBJ2-5	TRBD2	CASSYLSGGDGETQYF	TGTGCCAGCAGTTACCTTAGCGGGGGGGACGGAGAGACCCAGTACTTC
TRBV13	NA	TRBJ2-7	NA	CASSLGSRLGQYF	TGTGCCAGCAGCCTCGGGTCTAGACTGGGGCAGTACTTC
TRBV2	NA	TRBJ2-2	NA	CASTPDRGLGTGELFF	TGTGCCAGCACTCCTGATAGAGGGTTAGGTACCGGGGAGCTGTTTTTT
TRBV30	NA	TRBJ2-1	NA	CAWSLGVPYNEQFF	TGTGCCTGGAGCCTCGGGGTGCCCTACAATGAGCAGTTCTTC
TRBV28	NA	TRBJ1-5	NA	CASVGHSNQPQHF	TGTGCCAGCGTGGGGCATAGCAATCAGCCCCAGCATTTT
TRBV28	NA	TRBJ2-7	NA	CASKWVLSSYEQYF	TGTGCCAGCAAATGGGTACTAAGCTCCTACGAGCAGTACTTC
TRBV19	once	TRBJ2-3	TRBD1	CASSIGQGGTDTQYF	TGTGCCAGTAGTATCGGGCAGGGGGGCACAGATACGCAGTATTTT
TRBV28	NA	TRBJ2-1	TRBD2	CASSFLAGGVPEQFF	TGTGCCAGCAGTTTCCTAGCGGGAGGAGTTCCTGAGCAGTTCTTC
TRBV6-5	NA	TRBJ2-7	NA	CASSSVYEQYF	TGTGCCAGCAGCTCTGTCTACGAGCAGTACTTC
TRBV30	NA	TRBJ2-3	NA	CAWDRGGTSRWDTQYF	TGTGCCTGGGACAGGGGCGGGACTAGCAGATGGGATACGCAGTATTTT
TRBV11-2	NA	TRBJ2-1	TRBD2	CASRTSWEREGHEQFF	TGTGCCAGCAGGACCTCTTGGGAGCGGGAAGGCCATGAGCAGTTCTTC
TRBV6-1	NA	TRBJ1-2	NA	CASSGAAGPLLVGYTF	TGTGCCAGCAGTGGGGCAGCGGGCCCCCTTCTTGTTGGCTACACCTTC
TRBV28	NA	TRBJ1-5	NA	CASSTQGDNQPQHF	TGTGCCAGCAGCACACAGGGAGACAATCAGCCCCAGCATTTT
TRBV7-9	NA	TRBJ2-5	NA	CASSPTLGPPQETQYF	TGTGCCAGCAGCCCGACACTGGGGCCCCCCCAAGAGACCCAGTACTTC
TRBV7-6	NA	TRBJ2-4	NA	CASSLESGSIQYF	TGTGCCAGCAGCTTAGAGAGCGGCTCTATTCAGTACTTC
TRBV5-5	NA	TRBJ1-5	NA	CASSYLGEPQHF	TGTGCCAGCAGCTACCTCGGGGAGCCCCAGCATTTT
TRBV27	NA	TRBJ1-2	TRBD1	CASSYSRTGGRLREGYTF	TGTGCCAGCAGTTACTCAAGGACAGGGGGCCGGCTGAGAGAGGGCTACACCTTC
TRBV6-6	NA	TRBJ2-7	TRBD2	CASRQGRGGYEQYF	TGTGCCAGCAGACAGGGGCGGGGGGGCTACGAGCAGTACTTC
TRBV27	NA	TRBJ2-5	NA	CASSAYPGVQETQYF	TGTGCCAGCAGTGCCTACCCGGGAGTTCAAGAGACCCAGTACTTC
TRBV5-4	NA	TRBJ1-1	NA	CASSSRALQNTEAFF	TGTGCCAGCAGCTCGAGGGCTTTGCAGAACACTGAAGCTTTCTTT
TRBV5-4	once	TRBJ2-3	TRBD2	CASSLVAGETDTQYF	TGTGCCAGCAGCTTGGTGGCGGGAGAAACAGATACGCAGTATTTT
TRBV7-2	few	TRBJ1-2	TRBD1	CASSQTGGGYTF	TGTGCCAGCAGCCAGACAGGGGGCGGCTACACCTTC
TRBV27	NA	TRBJ1-3	NA	CASSYSPDSGNTIYF	TGTGCCAGCAGTTATAGCCCAGACTCTGGAAACACCATATATTTT
TRBV19	NA	TRBJ1-5	NA	CASSIDRSAASQPQHF	TGTGCCAGTAGTATAGATCGGTCGGCAGCTAGTCAGCCCCAGCATTTT
TRBV29-1	NA	TRBJ2-1	NA	CSGGGDEQFF	TGCAGCGGTGGCGGTGATGAGCAGTTCTTC
TRBV14	NA	TRBJ1-1	NA	CASSKQENTEAFF	TGTGCCAGCAGCAAACAGGAGAACACTGAAGCTTTCTTT
TRBV27	few	TRBJ2-3	NA	CASSLRGNTDTQYF	TGTGCCAGCAGTTTACGGGGGAACACAGATACGCAGTATTTT
TRBV7-9	NA	TRBJ2-5	TRBD1	CSSSLKGTVSLETQYF	TGTTCCAGCAGCTTAAAGGGGACAGTAAGCCTAGAGACCCAGTACTTC
TRBV4-3	NA	TRBJ2-7	TRBD1	CASSRGQGASEQYF	TGCGCCAGCAGCCGGGGACAGGGGGCATCCGAGCAGTACTTC
TRBV13	few	TRBJ2-5	TRBD1	CASSQGQQETQYF	TGTGCCAGCAGCCAGGGACAGCAAGAGACCCAGTACTTC
TRBV5-1	NA	TRBJ1-5	NA	CASSPGHQVNQPQHF	TGCGCCAGCAGCCCCGGTCATCAGGTTAATCAGCCCCAGCATTTT
TRBV7-9	few	TRBJ1-3	NA	CASSLVGESGNTIYF	TGTGCCAGCAGCTTAGTAGGGGAATCTGGAAACACCATATATTTT
TRBV6-4	few	TRBJ2-7	NA	CASSERDNDEQYF	TGTGCCAGCAGTGAACGGGACAACGACGAGCAGTACTTC
TRBV7-9	NA	TRBJ2-7	TRBD1	CASSLTGGSYEQYF	TGTGCCAGCAGCTTAACAGGGGGATCCTACGAGCAGTACTTC
TRBV29-1	few	TRBJ2-3	NA	CSVEGRGGTDTQYF	TGCAGCGTTGAAGGAAGGGGGGGGACAGATACGCAGTATTTT
TRBV25-1	NA	TRBJ2-7	TRBD2	CASDWDGGSAHEQYF	TGTGCCAGCGACTGGGACGGCGGGAGCGCCCACGAGCAGTACTTC
TRBV19	NA	TRBJ1-1	NA	CASSISRGTEAFF	TGTGCCAGTAGTATCTCCAGGGGCACTGAAGCTTTCTTT
TRBV2	NA	TRBJ2-1	NA	CASRTGTPIGEQFF	TGTGCCAGCAGGACCGGGACTCCTATCGGAGAGCAGTTCTTC
TRBV28	NA	TRBJ2-7	TRBD2	CASKPSGRSYEQYF	TGTGCCAGCAAACCCAGCGGGAGATCCTACGAGCAGTACTTC
TRBV28	NA	TRBJ2-3	NA	CASSYSNTQYF	TGTGCCAGCAGTTACTCAAATACGCAGTATTTT
TRBV11-3	NA	TRBJ2-1	TRBD2	CASSPRGDTYNEQFF	TGTGCCAGCAGCCCGCGGGGGGACACCTACAATGAGCAGTTCTTC
TRBV25-1	NA	TRBJ1-1	NA	CASSNLTRGTNEAFF	TGTGCCAGCAGTAACTTGACCCGGGGAACAAATGAAGCTTTCTTT
TRBV11-2	NA	TRBJ2-5	NA	CASSLEMTGAQETQYF	TGTGCCAGCAGCTTAGAAATGACAGGCGCCCAAGAGACCCAGTACTTC
TRBV7-8	NA	TRBJ1-4	TRBD1	CASSLGAGGYEKLFF	TGTGCCAGCAGCTTAGGGGCAGGGGGCTACGAAAAACTGTTTTTT
TRBV7-2	NA	TRBJ1-2	TRBD1	CASSPRQGPYGYTF	TGTGCCAGCAGCCCCCGACAGGGGCCCTATGGCTACACCTTC
TRBV7-2	NA	TRBJ1-2	NA	CASRQGPSNYGYTF	TGTGCCAGCAGACAGGGTCCCTCTAACTATGGCTACACCTTC